The 13 T cell receptor beta chains below come from one sample, sequenced in a study of blood T cell repertoires in COVID-19 (dated by TCRdb to the early 2020s). The receptor library was made with the immunoSEQ multiplex PCR assay. TCRdb took over this immuneACCESS table, retaining in-frame rearrangements with V and J assigned. Such tables are incomplete; in checked studies, under half of the missing clones stem from an unresolved V gene, and the remainder is unexplained. This sample has over 120,000 clones in its table, and around 87% of those were observed once. Less than 45% of the sample lies in the top ten. Material: peripheral blood. These receptors originate from a man in his forties or fifties who had recovered from COVID-19.

The rearrangement links TRBV9 to TRBJ1-1, with D hard to call. V dropped 0 bases and J dropped 1 base, with 4 bases sitting between them. The CDR3 consists of 13 residues. CDR1 and CDR2 from the germline V gene are SGDLS and YYNGEE. Written as DNA, the CDR3 is TGTGCCAGCAGCGTAGTGAGGAACACTGAAGCTTTCTTT. It specifies CASSVVRNTEAFF.

The chain couples TRBV6-5 to TRBJ1-5; D uncertain. The germline V gene has CDR1 MNHEY and CDR2 SVGAGI. Trimming pared 3 bases from V and 0 bases from J, leaving 12 bases between. The CDR3 is 16 amino acids. In nucleotides, the CDR3 is TGTGCCAGCAGTTATAGGAGGAGTTTTAGCAATCAGCCCCAGCATTTT. The encoded protein is CASSYRRSFSNQPQHF.

V is TRBV27 and J is TRBJ1-2, with D possibly matching TRBD1 (6 bases). The CDR3 consists of 14 residues. Germline assignment: CDR1 MNHEY and CDR2 SMNVEV (reference sequence). V lost 1 base, J lost 8 bases, and 14 bases lay in between. CDR3 amino acids: CASSLFAGARGYTF. The CDR3 nucleotides read TGTGCCAGCAGTTTATTCGCAGGGGCGAGAGGCTACACCTTC.

In this sample, this clone turned up once. This same CDR3 is encoded by further DNA sequences in the sample. The chain recombines TRBV4-3 with TRBJ2-7, with 9 positions matching TRBD1. The V gene end was trimmed by 3 bases and the J gene end by 3 bases; junction bases not matched to a gene: 3. This CDR3 spans 14 amino acids. The germline CDR1 and CDR2 sequences are LGHNA and YSLEER. The CDR3 spells CASSHRDRDYEQYF. CDR3 DNA sequence: TGCGCCAGCAGCCACCGGGACAGGGACTACGAGCAGTACTTC.

The rearrangement links TRBV10-3 to TRBJ1-1; 9 bases fit TRBD1. Losses at the gene ends were 10 bases for V and 1 base for J; bases not matched to a gene: 7. Germline V lookup: CDR1 ENHRY, CDR2 SYGVKD. The CDR3 is 14 amino acids. For the CDR3, the DNA is TGTGCCACAGGGACAGGGAATAAGAACACTGAAGCTTTCTTT. Amino acids: CATGTGNKNTEAFF.

The rearrangement links TRBV6-5 to TRBJ2-7; D is undetermined. Trimming removed 4 bases at V and 6 bases at J, with 4 bases between. The CDR3 has 10 amino acids. The germline V gene has CDR1 MNHEY and CDR2 SVGAGI. The DNA of the CDR3 is TGTGCCAGCAGTTTCATCGAGCAGTACTTC. It yields the protein CASSFIEQYF.

The chain recombines TRBV6-6 with TRBJ2-1, with 8 bases identical to TRBD1. The CDR3 runs 16 residues. The ends lost 5 bases at V and 0 bases at J; junction bases unmatched: 6. Per germline, CDR1 MNHNY and CDR2 SVGAGI (reference sequence). CDR3 residues: CASSRQGTFSYNEQFF. CDR3 coding DNA: TGTGCCAGCAGTCGACAGGGGACCTTCTCCTACAATGAGCAGTTCTTC.

The chain has TRBV10-2 and TRBJ2-1; no clear D. V lost 4 bases to trimming and J lost 12 bases, with 13 bases between them. CDR1 and CDR2 (germline): WSHSY, SAAADI. The CDR3 spans 12 residues. CDR3 nucleotide sequence: TGCGCCAGCAGTGTCTACGTCGGAGTGCAGTTCTTC. Translated: CASSVYVGVQFF.

The chain employs TRBV27 and TRBJ2-5, with TRBD1 matching 10 bases. With 1 base clipped from V and 4 bases from J, the junction kept 3 bases outside the gene matches. The germline CDR1 and CDR2 sequences are MNHEY and SMNVEV (reference sequence). This CDR3 contains 15 residues. The chain's CDR3 is CASSLLGTGVETQYF. CDR3 nucleotide sequence: TGTGCCAGCAGTTTATTAGGGACAGGGGTAGAGACCCAGTACTTC.

This sequence joins TRBV9 and TRBJ2-5; TRBD2 agrees at 9 bases. CDR1 is SGDLS, CDR2 YYNGEE, per germline. The CDR3 is made up of 16 amino acids. Losses at the gene ends were 2 bases for V and 1 base for J; bases not matched to a gene: 6. CDR3 in DNA: TGTGCCAGCAGCGTGTACCTAGCGGGGACCCAAGAGACCCAGTACTTC. It encodes CASSVYLAGTQETQYF.

The V and J genes are TRBV11-3 and TRBJ1-1; 7 bases match TRBD1. This CDR3 contains 15 residues. CDR1 is SGHNT, CDR2 YENEEA, per germline. V shed 0 bases, J shed 5 bases, and the junction held 6 bases outside the gene matches. The CDR3 here is CASSLETGFRTEAFF. Here the CDR3 DNA reads TGTGCCAGCAGCTTAGAGACAGGGTTTAGGACTGAAGCTTTCTTT.

J is TRBJ1-6 and V is TRBV7-3; possible D gene TRBD1, 6 bases. Trimming left V 7 bases short and J 3 bases short, with 13 bases between. In germline, CDR1 is SGHTA, CDR2 FQGTGA. The CDR3 is 15 amino acids. The CDR3 region is CASTPPDSYNSPLHF. The CDR3 bases are TGTGCCAGCACCCCCCCGGACAGCTATAATTCACCCCTCCACTTT.

This chain joins TRBV24-1 and TRBJ2-1; 13 bases agree with TRBD2. The CDR3 is 18 amino acids. In germline, CDR1 is KGHDR, CDR2 SFDVKD. The V and J ends lost 5 bases and 1 base, in that order; junction bases with no gene match: 7. The CDR3 sequence: CATSGGTSGDGSYNEQFF. The CDR3 bases are TGTGCCACCAGTGGGGGGACTAGCGGGGACGGGTCCTACAATGAGCAGTTCTTC.